A selection of T cell receptor beta chains follows, all from one sample in a study of T cell responses to AZD1222 COVID-19 vaccine. TCRdb's table, derived via immunoSEQ multiplex PCR, lists solely in-frame clones and lacks some. The sample records some 180,000 clones, about 89% being singletons. Specimen: peripheral blood, collected 28 days after the second AZD1222 dose. These receptors all stem from an adult who received the AZD1222 COVID-19 vaccine. The CDR3 runs from the conserved cysteine through the conserved F or W. A D gene is named only where the DNA matches it firmly. Clone size is shown for a subset of rows, as once, few, many or a class of expanded clone.

CASSTMGAGNTIYF	TGTGCCAGTAGTACGATGGGGGCTGGAAACACCATATATTTT	NA	TRBV19	TRBJ1-3	NA
CASSRDRVFADTQYF	TGCGCCAGCAGCCGGGACAGGGTGTTTGCAGATACGCAGTATTTT	TRBD1	TRBV5-1	TRBJ2-3	NA
CASSVVGGGLGNEQFF	TGTGCCAGCAGCGTAGTGGGGGGAGGCCTGGGGAATGAGCAGTTCTTC	NA	TRBV9	TRBJ2-1	NA
CASSQDRGADEQFF	TGTGCCAGCAGCCAAGACAGGGGAGCTGATGAGCAGTTCTTC	TRBD1	TRBV6-2/TRBV6-3	TRBJ2-1	NA
CASSPRQGITDTQYF	TGTGCCAGCTCACCACGACAGGGAATCACAGATACGCAGTATTTT	TRBD1	TRBV18	TRBJ2-3	NA
CSVGRDYEQYF	TGCAGCGTAGGCAGGGACTACGAGCAGTACTTC	NA	TRBV29-1	TRBJ2-7	NA
CASSSGLVLEQYF	TGTGCCAGCAGTTCGGGACTAGTTCTCGAGCAGTACTTC	TRBD2	TRBV6-5	TRBJ2-7	NA
CASSAQGSGHQPQHF	TGTGCCAGCAGTGCGCAAGGATCGGGTCATCAGCCCCAGCATTTT	NA	TRBV2	TRBJ1-5	NA
CASSYSGGGYTF	TGTGCCAGCAGTTACTCGGGGGGTGGCTACACCTTC	NA	TRBV6-5	TRBJ1-2	NA
CASSLAPGTQYGYTF	TGTGCCAGCAGTTTAGCCCCAGGGACTCAGTATGGCTACACCTTC	NA	TRBV28	TRBJ1-2	NA
CASSSSGHSRNQPQHF	TGTGCCAGCAGTTCCTCGGGACACTCTCGCAATCAGCCCCAGCATTTT	NA	TRBV27	TRBJ1-5	few
CASSLGSRVSGANVLTF	TGCGCCAGCAGCTTGGGTTCCAGGGTCTCTGGGGCCAACGTCCTGACTTTC	NA	TRBV5-1	TRBJ2-6	NA
CASSLHDRYLAKNIQYF	TGTGCCAGCAGCCTACATGACAGATACCTAGCCAAAAACATTCAGTACTTC	NA	TRBV11-2	TRBJ2-4	NA
CAAKRTGVSYNSPLHF	TGTGCCGCCAAGAGGACAGGTGTCTCCTATAATTCACCCCTCCACTTT	TRBD1	TRBV6-6	TRBJ1-6	NA
CASSLGSGTWETQYF	TGTGCCAGCAGCTTAGGTTCCGGGACTTGGGAGACCCAGTACTTC	NA	TRBV7-2	TRBJ2-5	NA
CASSMIGARDYYEQYF	TGTGCCAGTAGTATGATAGGCGCGAGGGATTACTACGAGCAGTACTTC	NA	TRBV19	TRBJ2-7	NA
CASSDSVAKNIQYF	TGTGCCAGCAGCGACAGCGTAGCCAAAAACATTCAGTACTTC	NA	TRBV14	TRBJ2-4	NA
CASSGITGNQPQHF	TGTGCCAGCAGTGGGATTACGGGCAATCAGCCCCAGCATTTT	NA	TRBV2	TRBJ1-5	NA
CASSLRDRGNQPQHF	TGTGCCAGCAGCTTAAGGGACAGGGGAAATCAGCCCCAGCATTTT	TRBD1	TRBV3-1/TRBV3-2	TRBJ1-5	NA
CSGGTVEKLFF	TGCAGTGGGGGGACAGTAGAAAAACTGTTTTTT	TRBD1	TRBV20-1	TRBJ1-4	NA
CASSLAAGKSRDTQYF	TGTGCCAGCAGCTTAGCGGCGGGGAAGAGTCGAGATACGCAGTATTTT	NA	TRBV7-2	TRBJ2-3	NA
CASSLQTDYGYTF	TGCGCCAGCAGCCTACAGACGGACTATGGCTACACCTTC	NA	TRBV5-1	TRBJ1-2	NA
CASSRLSLSSYNEQFF	TGTGCCAGCAGCCGACTTTCTTTAAGCTCCTACAATGAGCAGTTCTTC	NA	TRBV4-2	TRBJ2-1	NA
CASSTGRDQPQHF	TGTGCCAGCAGCACGGGGAGGGATCAGCCCCAGCATTTT	NA	TRBV12-3/TRBV12-4	TRBJ1-5	NA
CASSLKASGGTFYNEQFF	TGTGCCAGCAGCTTAAAGGCTAGCGGGGGAACTTTCTACAATGAGCAGTTCTTC	TRBD2	TRBV7-3	TRBJ2-1	NA
CASSRAWGGTDTQYF	TGCGCCAGCTCCCGCGCGTGGGGAGGTACAGATACGCAGTATTTT	NA	TRBV5-1	TRBJ2-3	NA
CASSPSIRGPGDGYTF	TGTGCCAGTAGCCCTTCTATCAGGGGACCGGGTGATGGCTACACCTTC	NA	TRBV19	TRBJ1-2	few
CASSEIGGSGNTIYF	TGTGCCAGCAGTGAAATAGGAGGATCTGGAAACACCATATATTTT	NA	TRBV6-1	TRBJ1-3	NA
CASSERGDRDFDEQYF	TGTGCCAGCAGTGAAAGGGGGGACAGGGATTTTGACGAGCAGTACTTC	TRBD1	TRBV6-1	TRBJ2-7	NA
CASSERGPDREQYF	TGTGCCAGCAGCGAACGGGGGCCCGACCGCGAGCAGTACTTC	NA	TRBV7-6	TRBJ2-7	NA
CAPSPTGVQPQHF	TGTGCCCCCTCCCCCACAGGGGTCCAGCCCCAGCATTTT	TRBD1	TRBV19	TRBJ1-5	NA
CASNPGTTFIGYTF	TGTGCCAGTAACCCCGGGACAACGTTTATAGGCTACACCTTC	NA	TRBV19	TRBJ1-2	NA
CASSPRNVGYTF	TGTGCCAGCTCACCACGGAATGTCGGCTACACCTTC	NA	TRBV18	TRBJ1-2	NA
CASTLSEKLFF	TGTGCCAGCACCCTATCTGAAAAACTGTTTTTT	NA	TRBV2	TRBJ1-4	NA
CASSLDSYNEQFF	TGTGCCAGCAGCTTAGACTCCTACAATGAGCAGTTCTTC	NA	TRBV7-9	TRBJ2-1	NA
CASSAGTSGKNIQYF	TGTGCCAGCTCAGCCGGGACTAGCGGGAAAAACATTCAGTACTTC	TRBD2	TRBV18	TRBJ2-4	NA
CASSDARVDSEAFF	TGTGCCAGCAGTGATGCCAGGGTGGACTCTGAAGCTTTCTTT	NA	TRBV2	TRBJ1-1	NA
CASSPEDIRGRFDWNTEAFF	TGCGCCAGCAGCCCCGAAGACATAAGGGGGCGCTTTGATTGGAACACTGAAGCTTTCTTT	TRBD1	TRBV5-1	TRBJ1-1	NA
CASSPWDAAYGYTF	TGTGCCAGCAGCCCTTGGGACGCCGCTTATGGCTACACCTTC	NA	TRBV7-2	TRBJ1-2	NA
CSASNGRLAYEQYF	TGCAGTGCTAGTAACGGGAGGCTCGCCTACGAGCAGTACTTC	TRBD2	TRBV20-1	TRBJ2-7	NA
CASSLTGAIHNEQFF	TGTGCCAGCAGCTTGACGGGAGCCATTCACAATGAGCAGTTCTTC	NA	TRBV5-4	TRBJ2-1	NA
CASSDRANTEAFF	TGCGCCAGCAGTGACAGAGCGAACACTGAAGCTTTCTTT	NA	TRBV10-2	TRBJ1-1	NA
CASTPQGSTEAFF	TGTGCCAGCACTCCCCAGGGAAGCACTGAAGCTTTCTTT	NA	TRBV27	TRBJ1-1	NA
CAIRAQGAIDTQYF	TGTGCCATCAGAGCACAGGGGGCGATAGATACGCAGTATTTT	TRBD1	TRBV10-3	TRBJ2-3	NA
CASSQATGTETGELFF	TGCGCCAGCAGCCAAGCAACGGGGACTGAGACCGGGGAGCTGTTTTTT	NA	TRBV4-1	TRBJ2-2	NA
CASSPGLAGGRDTQYF	TGTGCCAGCAGCCCCGGACTAGCGGGAGGGCGAGATACGCAGTATTTT	TRBD2	TRBV5-5	TRBJ2-3	NA
CASSVAQLVAKNIQYF	TGTGCCAGCAGCGTGGCCCAATTGGTAGCCAAAAACATTCAGTACTTC	NA	TRBV9	TRBJ2-4	NA
CAIGTGNYEQYF	TGTGCCATCGGGACAGGGAACTACGAGCAGTACTTC	TRBD1	TRBV2	TRBJ2-7	NA
CAWSVRDRGGYTF	TGTGCCTGGAGTGTCCGGGACAGGGGTGGCTACACCTTC	TRBD1	TRBV30	TRBJ1-2	NA
CASGRGQPQETQYF	TGTGCTAGTGGTAGGGGACAGCCCCAAGAGACCCAGTACTTC	TRBD1	TRBV12-5	TRBJ2-5	NA
CASSYSRTDRRTQPQHF	TGTGCCAGCAGTTACTCCCGAACGGACAGGCGCACTCAGCCCCAGCATTTT	TRBD1	TRBV6-2/TRBV6-3	TRBJ1-5	NA
CASSAAGLSYNEQFF	TGTGCCAGCAGTGCAGCGGGACTCTCCTACAATGAGCAGTTCTTC	TRBD2	TRBV2	TRBJ2-1	NA
CASSGGLDTEAFF	TGTGCCAGCAGTGGGGGGTTGGACACTGAAGCTTTCTTT	NA	TRBV28	TRBJ1-1	NA
CASSKYWGQQETQYF	TGTGCCAGCAGCAAATACTGGGGACAACAAGAGACCCAGTACTTC	NA	TRBV5-4	TRBJ2-5	NA
CASSVEVAGGLDEQYF	TGTGCCAGCAGCGTAGAAGTAGCGGGGGGCCTCGACGAGCAGTACTTC	TRBD2	TRBV9	TRBJ2-7	NA
CASSSRLAGLQETQYF	TGTGCCAGCAGTTCTCGACTAGCGGGGTTACAAGAGACCCAGTACTTC	TRBD2	TRBV27	TRBJ2-5	NA